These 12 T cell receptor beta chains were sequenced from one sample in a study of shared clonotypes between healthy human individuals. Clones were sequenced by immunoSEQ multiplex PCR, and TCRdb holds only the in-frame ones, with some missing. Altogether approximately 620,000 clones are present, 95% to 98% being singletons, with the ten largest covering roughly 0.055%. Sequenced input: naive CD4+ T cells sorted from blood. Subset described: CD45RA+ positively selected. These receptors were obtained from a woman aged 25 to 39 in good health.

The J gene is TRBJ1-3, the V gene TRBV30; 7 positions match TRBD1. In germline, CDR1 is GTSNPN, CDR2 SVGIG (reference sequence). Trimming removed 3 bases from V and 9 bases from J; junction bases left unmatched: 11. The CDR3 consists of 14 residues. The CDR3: CAWSRQGQAGTIYF. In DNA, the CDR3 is TGTGCCTGGAGCCGACAAGGACAGGCCGGCACCATATATTTT.

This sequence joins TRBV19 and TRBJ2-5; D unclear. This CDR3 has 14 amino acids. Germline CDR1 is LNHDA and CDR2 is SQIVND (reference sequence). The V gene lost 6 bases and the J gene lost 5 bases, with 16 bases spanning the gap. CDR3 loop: CASRRSGRRETQYF. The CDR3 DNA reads TGTGCCAGTAGACGATCCGGACGACGGGAGACCCAGTACTTC.

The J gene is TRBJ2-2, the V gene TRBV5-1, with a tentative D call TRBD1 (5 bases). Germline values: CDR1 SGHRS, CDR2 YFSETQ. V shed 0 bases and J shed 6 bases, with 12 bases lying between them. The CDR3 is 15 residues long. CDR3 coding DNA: TGCGCCAGCAGCTTGGCGGCAGGGAAGGCCGGGGAGCTGTTTTTT. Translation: CASSLAAGKAGELFF.

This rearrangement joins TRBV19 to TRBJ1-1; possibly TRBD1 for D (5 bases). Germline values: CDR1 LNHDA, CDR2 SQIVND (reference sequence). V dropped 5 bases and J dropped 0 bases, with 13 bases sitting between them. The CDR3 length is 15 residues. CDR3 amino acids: CASSSSDRLNTEAFF. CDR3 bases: TGTGCCAGTAGTTCCTCCGACAGACTGAACACTGAAGCTTTCTTT.

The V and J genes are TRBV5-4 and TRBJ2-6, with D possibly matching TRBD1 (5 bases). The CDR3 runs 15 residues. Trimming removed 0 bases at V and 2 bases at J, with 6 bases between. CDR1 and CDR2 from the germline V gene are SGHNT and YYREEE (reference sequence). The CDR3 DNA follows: TGTGCCAGCAGCTTGGCAGGGACTGGGGCCAACGTCCTGACTTTC. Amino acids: CASSLAGTGANVLTF. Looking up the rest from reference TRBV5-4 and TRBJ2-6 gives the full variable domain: ETGVTQSPTHLIKTRGQQVTLRCSSQSGHNTVSWYQQALGQGPQFIFQYYREEENGRGNFPPRFSGLQFPNYSSELNVNALELDDSALYLCASSLAGTGANVLTFGAGSRLTVL.

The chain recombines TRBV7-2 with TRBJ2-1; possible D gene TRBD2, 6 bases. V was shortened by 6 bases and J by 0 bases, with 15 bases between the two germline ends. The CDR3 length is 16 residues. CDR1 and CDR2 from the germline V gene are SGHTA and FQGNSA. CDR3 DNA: TGTGCCAGCAGGGGGGGATTAGCGGTCTCCTACAATGAGCAGTTCTTC. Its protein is CASRGGLAVSYNEQFF. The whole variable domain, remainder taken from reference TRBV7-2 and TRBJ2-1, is GAGVSQSPSNKVTEKGKDVELRCDPISGHTALYWYRQSLGQGLEFLIYFQGNSAPDKSGLPSDRFSAERTGGSVSTLTIQRTQQEDSAVYLCASRGGLAVSYNEQFFGPGTRLTVL.

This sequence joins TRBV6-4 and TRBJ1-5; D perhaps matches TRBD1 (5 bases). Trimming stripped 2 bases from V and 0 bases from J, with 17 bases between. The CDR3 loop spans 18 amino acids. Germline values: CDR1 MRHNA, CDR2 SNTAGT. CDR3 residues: CASSDPDRWGNSNQPQHF. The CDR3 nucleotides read TGTGCCAGCAGTGACCCCGACCGGTGGGGGAATAGCAATCAGCCCCAGCATTTT.

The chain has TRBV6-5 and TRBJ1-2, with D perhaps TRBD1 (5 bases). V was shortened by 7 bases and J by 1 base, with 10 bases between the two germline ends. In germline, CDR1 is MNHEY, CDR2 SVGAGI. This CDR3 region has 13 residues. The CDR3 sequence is CASTGHFNYGYTF. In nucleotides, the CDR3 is TGTGCCAGCACAGGACATTTTAACTATGGCTACACCTTC.

CDR3 sequence (DNA): TGTGCCAGCAGCCAGGGGGGCGGGACACTTAGCAATCAGCCCCAGCATTTT. Translation gives CASSQGGGTLSNQPQHF. The chain joins TRBV13 to TRBJ1-5; 7 bases are shared with TRBD1. This CDR3 has 17 residues. Germline V gene sequence: CDR1 PRHDT, CDR2 FYEKMQ (reference sequence). With 5 bases clipped from V and 0 bases from J, the junction kept 10 bases outside the gene matches.

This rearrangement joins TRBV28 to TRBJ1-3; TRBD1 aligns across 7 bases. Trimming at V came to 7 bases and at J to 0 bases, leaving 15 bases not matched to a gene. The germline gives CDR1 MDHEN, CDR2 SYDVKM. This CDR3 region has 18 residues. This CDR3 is CASKGFRDRVLSGNTIYF. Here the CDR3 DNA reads TGTGCCAGCAAGGGGTTCCGGGACAGAGTACTCTCTGGAAACACCATATATTTT. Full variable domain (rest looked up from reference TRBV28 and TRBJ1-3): DVKVTQSSRYLVKRTGEKVFLECVQDMDHENMFWYRQDPGLGLRLIYFSYDVKMKEKGDIPEGYSVSREKKERFSLILESASTNQTSMYLCASKGFRDRVLSGNTIYFGEGSWLTVV.

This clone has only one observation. CDR3 loop: CASSPTGDRLHEQFF. The CDR3 DNA is TGTGCCAGCAGTCCCACAGGGGACCGTTTGCATGAGCAGTTCTTC. This chain connects TRBV6-1 to TRBJ2-1; 7 nucleotides align to TRBD1. V dropped 5 bases and J dropped 8; count of bases not matched to a gene: 12. The CDR3 sequence is 15 residues long. Germline V CDR1 and CDR2: MNHNS, SASEGT.

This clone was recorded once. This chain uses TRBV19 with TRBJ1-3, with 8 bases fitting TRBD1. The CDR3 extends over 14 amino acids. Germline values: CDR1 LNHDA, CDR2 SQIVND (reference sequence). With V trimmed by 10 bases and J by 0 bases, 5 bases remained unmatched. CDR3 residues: CATTGGSSGNTIYF. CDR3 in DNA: TGTGCCACAACAGGGGGTAGCTCTGGAAACACCATATATTTT.